Sequencing of this T cell receptor beta chain was carried out in a study of shared clonotypes between healthy human individuals. In the study overall: Two women and a few men aged 18 to 49 made up the donors.

CDR3 length: 18 residues. V lost 0 bases to trimming and J lost 4 bases; unmatched junction nucleotides: 10. CDR1 SGDLS and CDR2 YYNGEE come from the germline V gene. Sequencing used immunoSEQ multiplex PCR; TCRdb keeps in-frame clones, though not all of them. The sample holds 2,100,000 or so clones, approximately 94% seen once. Study conclusions and caveats: Naive subsets typically showed greater estimated richness than memory subsets. When compared with the clonotypes that were shared by all four sorted-subset donors, the non-shared clonotypes turned out to have lower generation probabilities.

Details on this clone: Antigen: not known.

This sequence originates from a young man in good health. Sequencing was carried out using naive CD4+ T cells sorted from blood. Regarding subset: CD45RA+ positively selected. V gene TRBV9 combines with J gene TRBJ2-1; TRBD2 aligns across 10 bases. CDR3 region: CASSVGVGGLAEYNEQFF. Here the CDR3 DNA reads TGTGCCAGCAGCGTAGGGGTTGGTGGACTAGCGGAGTACAATGAGCAGTTCTTC.